The 4 T cell receptor beta chains below all came from one sample that was sequenced in a study of T and B cells in COVID-19 patients. TRB was amplified from about 260-540 ng of blood genomic DNA. Multiplex PCR with BIOMED2 TRB-A/B primer pools amplified TRB rearrangements. One entry per CDR3 protein, called by TCRdb with MiXCR from the multiplex PCR reads. The sample yields roughly 27,000 distinct CDR3 sequences, roughly 33% seen once. Sequenced sample: blood. The source of these receptors is a human donor who had recovered from COVID-19.

This clonotype was observed a handful of times. The gene calls are TRBV6-5 and TRBJ2-3; weak D call: TRBD1 (6 bases). Per the germline V gene, CDR1 is MNHEY and CDR2 is SVGAGI. CDR3 length: 14 amino acids. Trimming stripped 5 bases from V and 8 bases from J, with 17 bases between. The CDR3 reads CASSPDRHGRTQYF. CDR3 nucleotide sequence: TGTGCCAGCAGTCCCGACAGGCACGGTCGTACGCAGTATTTT.

The chain has TRBV6-1 and TRBJ1-2; 8 positions agree with TRBD1. The CDR3 loop spans 15 amino acids. The J segment lost 4 bases and the V segment lost 2 bases, leaving 6 bases of the junction unmatched. The V gene's germline CDR1 is MNHNS and CDR2 SASEGT. CDR3 sequence (DNA): TGTGCCAGCAGTGAATGGGACAGGCCTCTCTATGGCTACACCTTC. Its protein product is CASSEWDRPLYGYTF.

The J gene is TRBJ1-1, the V gene TRBV5-6; D not certain. The germline V and J ends were trimmed by 0 bases and 1 base, with 10 bases remaining between them. The V gene's germline CDR1 is SGHDT and CDR2 YYEEEE. This CDR3 spans 15 amino acids. CDR3 region: CASSLGRLPNTEAFF. Here the CDR3 DNA reads TGTGCCAGCAGCTTGGGCAGGTTACCGAACACTGAAGCTTTCTTT.

By share, this clonotype counts as medium-sized (0.01 to 0.1%). The chain joins TRBV29-1 to TRBJ1-3; the D gene is possibly TRBD1 (5 bases). In germline, CDR1 is SQVTM, CDR2 ANQGSEA. This CDR3 contains 13 residues. The V end lost 3 bases, the J end lost 3 bases, and 9 bases lay between the germline ends. CDR3 protein: CSVETEFGNTIYF. The CDR3 DNA follows: TGCAGCGTTGAGACAGAGTTTGGAAACACCATATATTTT.